The present T cell receptor (beta chain) was sequenced within a study of identical twins. Germline V gives CDR1 SGHNT, CDR2 YENEEA. The CDR3 is made up of 16 amino acids. V was pared by 6 bases and J by 10 bases, with 17 bases of the junction left unmatched. Study-wide findings and caveats: For monozygotic twins, models underestimated out-of-frame TCR alpha sharing.

TCRdb passed the 5' RACE reads through MiXCR, listing each CDR3 protein once. The table shows some 330,000 distinct CDR3 sequences, with roughly 9% occurring only once. As concerns this clonotype: The antigen is not known.

The rearrangement joins TRBV11-3 to TRBJ2-1; 8 bases are shared with TRBD2. The sequenced sample consisted of naive T cells sorted from blood. The receptor's source is a woman aged 50 to 60 in good health. In DNA, the CDR3 is TGTGCCAGCAGGTCCTGGAGCAGCGGGAGTTTAGACGAGCAGTTCTTC. Encoded protein: CASRSWSSGSLDEQFF.